The 23 T cell receptor beta chains reported below all come from one sample, sequenced in a study of T-cell memory formation after mild COVID-19. Each CDR3 protein is one row after TCRdb ran MiXCR on the 5' RACE reads. The sample shows about 560,000 distinct CDR3 sequences, 15% to 20% of them seen only once. The specimen was PBMCs or a T cell subset sorted from them (not recorded which). The source of these receptors is an adult woman who had mild COVID-19 (a few samples of this study predate the infection). Cell type and time point are not known.

In nucleotides, the CDR3 is TGCGCCAGCAGCCCCAACTTAGCGGGGGGGCAGGTAGGGGAGACCCAGTACTTC. Translation gives CASSPNLAGGQVGETQYF. This chain uses TRBV4-1 with TRBJ2-5, with TRBD2 matching 11 bases. J was trimmed by 5 bases and V by 4 bases; bases with no gene match: 15. Looked up from germline, CDR1 is MGHRA and CDR2 is YSYEKL. CDR3 length: 18 residues.

The table lists this clonotype with a few counts. The chain couples TRBV20-1 to TRBJ1-1; D is perhaps TRBD1 (5 bases). Germline assignment: CDR1 DFQATT and CDR2 SNEGSKA (reference sequence). V was cut by 1 base and J by 2 bases, with 17 bases left in between. The CDR3 totals 16 residues. The CDR3 bases are TGCAGTGCTAGAGGGGCGGGCGGGGCCATTAACACTGAAGCTTTCTTT. Its translation: CSARGAGGAINTEAFF.

The chain has TRBV15 and TRBJ2-3, with TRBD1 matching 9 bases. The germline V gene encodes CDR1 LNHNV and CDR2 YYDKDF (reference sequence). The CDR3 length is 16 residues. J gave up 2 bases and V 2 bases, and 5 bases lay outside the gene matches. In DNA form, the CDR3 reads TGTGCCACCAGCAGACCCGGACAGGGGTACACAGATACGCAGTATTTT. It translates to CATSRPGQGYTDTQYF.

The rearrangement links TRBV20-1 to TRBJ2-5; a weak D match, TRBD2 (6 bases). The CDR3 length is 14 residues. V was shortened by 5 bases and J by 3 bases, with 16 bases between the two germline ends. Germline assignment: CDR1 DFQATT and CDR2 SNEGSKA (reference sequence). The CDR3 region has the DNA TGCAGTGCTCACCCCGAGGGGAGGAAAGAGACCCAGTACTTC. Its translation: CSAHPEGRKETQYF.

The chain combines TRBV10-1 with TRBJ2-4, with D maybe TRBD2 (7 bases). Germline V gives CDR1 WNHNN, CDR2 SYGVQD (reference sequence). V lost 5 bases to trimming and J lost 3 bases, with 20 bases between them. This CDR3 contains 17 residues. Here the CDR3 reads CASSQYREGLVKNIQYF. The CDR3 nucleotides are TGCGCCAGCAGTCAATACAGGGAGGGGCTGGTCAAAAACATTCAGTACTTC.

This clonotype has more than one count but fewer than ten. This chain uses TRBV5-6 with TRBJ1-2; TRBD1 matches at 9 bases. The CDR3 contains 16 residues. V was pared by 4 bases and J by 5 bases, with 12 bases of the junction left unmatched. Germline-derived CDR1 and CDR2 are SGHDT and YYEEEE. CDR3 bases: TGTGCCAGCAGCCCGGACAGGGGTTGGTCTAGGTATGGCTACACCTTC. It encodes CASSPDRGWSRYGYTF.

CDR3 amino acids: CASSEPTSGSTDTQYF. CDR3 nucleotides: TGTGCCAGCAGTGAGCCGACTAGCGGGAGTACAGATACGCAGTATTTT. The chain uses TRBV6-1 and TRBJ2-3, with 12 positions matching TRBD2. Trimming took 3 bases from V and 3 from J; bases not matched to a gene: 4. The germline CDR1 and CDR2 sequences are MNHNS and SASEGT. The CDR3 runs to 16 residues.

The rearrangement uses TRBV12-3 or TRBV12-4 and TRBJ2-1; 13 bases line up with TRBD2. The CDR3 length is 15 residues. V lost 6 bases and J lost 7; bases outside the gene matches: 6. In nucleotides, the CDR3 is TGTGCCAGCAGCGAGACTAGCGGGGGGCGGAATGAGCAGTTCTTC. Its translation is CASSETSGGRNEQFF.

This clonotype was seen at least ten times. V is TRBV5-6 and J is TRBJ1-2; possibly TRBD1 for D (5 bases). The CDR3 loop spans 15 amino acids. Germline CDR1 is SGHDT and CDR2 is YYEEEE. V was pared by 0 bases and J by 4 bases, with 13 bases between. CDR3 sequence (DNA): TGTGCCAGCAGCTTGGAAAAGGACGGGGCCTATGGCTACACCTTC. Translating it yields CASSLEKDGAYGYTF.

J is TRBJ1-2 and V is TRBV20-1; D perhaps matches TRBD1 (6 bases). The germline CDR1 and CDR2 sequences are DFQATT and SNEGSKA (reference sequence). CDR3 length: 14 amino acids. The ends were cut back, 3 bases at V and 3 bases at J, with 14 bases in the middle. CDR3 in DNA: TGCAGTGCTAGGCGGCCAGGGGTCGACTATGGCTACACCTTC. This gives the protein CSARRPGVDYGYTF.

The chain links TRBV5-1 to TRBJ2-7; unclear D gene. CDR3 size: 14 residues. V lost 3 bases and J 0 bases, leaving 10 bases between the germline ends. Germline CDR1 is SGHRS and CDR2 is YFSETQ. CDR3 bases: TGCGCCAGCAGCTGGGATCCTAGCTCCTACGAGCAGTACTTC. Amino acids: CASSWDPSSYEQYF.

A single count supports this clonotype. The rearrangement uses TRBV6-1 and TRBJ2-1, with TRBD2 identical over 9 bases. Looked up from germline, CDR1 is MNHNS and CDR2 is SASEGT. The V gene end was trimmed by 8 bases and the J gene end by 4 bases; junction bases not matched to a gene: 9. The CDR3 is made up of 15 amino acids. CDR3 nucleotide sequence: TGTGCCAGCTCCTCCTTAGCGGGAGTGTACAATGAGCAGTTCTTC. Translation: CASSSLAGVYNEQFF.

This clonotype has just a few counts. The chain combines TRBV6-2 or TRBV6-3 with TRBJ2-7; D is undetermined. Germline V gives CDR1 MNHEY, CDR2 SVGEGT. Trimming stripped 2 bases from V and 5 bases from J, with 4 bases between. The CDR3 runs to 11 residues. The CDR3: CASSYLHEQYF. The CDR3, as DNA: TGTGCCAGCAGTTACCTTCACGAGCAGTACTTC.

This clonotype came up a few times. The chain is built from TRBV4-1 and TRBJ2-3; maybe TRBD2 (6 bases). The CDR3 loop spans 16 amino acids. V was shortened by 3 bases and J by 5 bases, with 18 bases between the two germline ends. CDR1 and CDR2 (germline): MGHRA, YSYEKL. The CDR3: CASSQSRDSHLDTQYF. CDR3 coding DNA: TGCGCCAGCAGCCAGAGCCGGGACTCCCACCTAGATACGCAGTATTTT.

This clonotype was seen more than once but under ten times. This chain uses TRBV5-4 with TRBJ1-1; D possibly corresponds to TRBD1 (5 bases). V was cut by 4 bases and J by 3 bases, with 13 bases left in between. Germline V lookup: CDR1 SGHNT, CDR2 YYREEE (reference sequence). The CDR3 is 14 residues long. The CDR3 spells CASSPFREDTEAFF. CDR3 in DNA: TGTGCCAGCAGCCCGTTCAGGGAAGACACTGAAGCTTTCTTT.

This clonotype was picked up a small number of times. This rearrangement joins TRBV3-1 to TRBJ2-4; D may be TRBD1 (6 bases). Germline loops: CDR1 LGHDT, CDR2 YNNKEL (reference sequence). CDR3 length: 19 residues. V was trimmed by 3 bases and J by 11 bases, leaving 32 bases between them. CDR3 in amino acids: CASSHFAPPGAPRLIVQYF. CDR3 nucleotides: TGTGCCAGCAGCCATTTCGCCCCCCCAGGGGCCCCGCGATTGATCGTTCAGTACTTC.

CDR3: CARSLDRGLQRGLAVQYF. The CDR3 region has the DNA TGTGCCAGAAGCTTGGACAGGGGGCTCCAGCGGGGGCTAGCTGTTCAGTACTTC. The V gene is TRBV5-3, the J gene TRBJ2-7; possible D gene TRBD1, 9 bases. TRBV5-3 is designated an ORF whose function remains uncertain. The V end lost 0 bases, the J end lost 10 bases, and 29 bases lay between the germline ends. CDR3 length: 18 amino acids.

The V and J genes are TRBV9 and TRBJ1-6; D possibly corresponds to TRBD1 (5 bases). From germline, CDR1 is SGDLS and CDR2 YYNGEE. CDR3 size: 16 residues. V lost 0 bases and J 2 bases, leaving 9 bases between the germline ends. The CDR3 sequence: CASSVGWDPYNSPLHF. As DNA, the CDR3 is TGTGCCAGCAGCGTAGGGTGGGACCCCTATAATTCACCCCTCCACTTT.

V gene TRBV6-5 combines with J gene TRBJ2-5, with TRBD2 matching 8 bases. The CDR3 runs 15 residues. The J segment lost 5 bases and the V segment lost 6 bases, leaving 11 bases of the junction unmatched. Germline V gene data show CDR1 as MNHEY and CDR2 as SVGAGI. Here the CDR3 reads CASSPAGGGFETQYF. In nucleotides, the CDR3 is TGTGCCAGCAGCCCCGCCGGGGGGGGGTTCGAGACCCAGTACTTC.

The J gene is TRBJ1-5, the V gene TRBV12-3 or TRBV12-4; D perhaps matches TRBD1 (6 bases). V dropped 7 bases and J dropped 7 bases, with 14 bases sitting between them. This CDR3 has 13 residues. The CDR3 is CASTMRGAQPQHF. CDR3 sequence (DNA): TGTGCCAGCACTATGCGGGGGGCCCAGCCCCAGCATTTT.

This chain joins TRBV3-1 and TRBJ2-5, with a possible D match to TRBD1 (5 bases). Trimming cost V 1 base and J 3 bases, with 12 bases left between them. Germline loops: CDR1 LGHDT, CDR2 YNNKEL (reference sequence). The CDR3 length is 15 residues. DNA for the CDR3: TGTGCCAGCAGCCAAGGATTAGGGGCCGAAGAGACCCAGTACTTC. It is translated as CASSQGLGAEETQYF.

This clonotype was recorded a few times. The chain has TRBV5-1 and TRBJ2-1; D not resolved. Germline V lookup: CDR1 SGHRS, CDR2 YFSETQ. The CDR3 totals 13 residues. The V gene lost 4 bases and the J gene lost 6 bases, with 11 bases spanning the gap. The CDR3 sequence: CASSRSLGNEQFF. For the CDR3, the DNA is TGCGCCAGCAGCCGTTCCTTGGGCAATGAGCAGTTCTTC.

The chain is built from TRBV5-1 and TRBJ2-3; 11 bases match TRBD2. The CDR3 runs to 20 residues. The germline V gene has CDR1 SGHRS and CDR2 YFSETQ. J gave up 7 bases and V 4 bases, and 23 bases lay outside the gene matches. The CDR3 sequence: CASSHRKKTQILAGEHTQYF. CDR3 in DNA: TGCGCCAGCAGCCACAGAAAAAAAACCCAAATACTAGCGGGAGAACATACGCAGTATTTT.